This is a list of T cell receptor beta chains from one sample in a study of CD8+CD57+ T cells in acquired aplastic anemia. TCRdb re-analysed the reads in MiXCR, keeping a single row per CDR3 protein. The repertoire holds about 81,000 distinct CDR3 sequences, with less than 60% as singletons. Sequenced sample: sorted CD4+, CD8+, or CD8+CD57+ T cells (not recorded which) from PBMCs. These receptors came from a human donor in good health, serving as a control. Each CDR3 is given with its conserved first and last residue.

V: TRBV7-9; J: TRBJ1-1; CDR3: CASTQGAEAFF
V: TRBV7-3; J: TRBJ2-7; CDR3: CASSLYRAYEQYF
V: TRBV5-1; J: TRBJ1-1; CDR3: CASSPWAGRGNTEAFF
V: TRBV27; J: TRBJ2-2; CDR3: CASSPLGGAGELFF
V: TRBV10-3; J: TRBJ2-7; CDR3: CAISESLGPSYEQYF
V: TRBV15; J: TRBJ2-5; CDR3: CATSREAGGQETQYF
V: TRBV9; J: TRBJ1-1; CDR3: CASSAPMNTEAFF
V: TRBV9; J: TRBJ1-2; CDR3: CASSVEVGNYGYTF
V: TRBV7-3; J: TRBJ1-3; CDR3: CASRSRGNTIYF
V: TRBV6-5; J: TRBJ2-5; CDR3: CASSYSKADLEETQYF
V: TRBV11-1; J: TRBJ1-2; CDR3: CASSWNIITGEENGYTF
V: TRBV25-1; J: TRBJ1-2; CDR3: CASSMTGQGADGYTF
V: TRBV27; J: TRBJ2-3; CDR3: CASRTGGVGTDTQYF
V: TRBV10-3; J: TRBJ1-1; CDR3: CAISESNTEAFF
V: TRBV2; J: TRBJ1-2; CDR3: CASSLAGGGYTF
V: TRBV29-1; J: TRBJ2-5; CDR3: CSVAKTSGSVGETQYF
V: TRBV19; J: TRBJ1-2; CDR3: CASSFTQDGNYGYTF
V: TRBV19; J: TRBJ1-1; CDR3: CASSRGYTEAFF
V: TRBV12-3/TRBV12-4; J: TRBJ2-1; CDR3: CASGHNEQFF
V: TRBV5-5; J: TRBJ1-1; CDR3: CASSTWDSEAFF
V: TRBV7-9; J: TRBJ1-2; CDR3: CASSSRDRSYGYTF
V: TRBV19; J: TRBJ1-2; CDR3: CASSIGQGGYGYTF
V: TRBV5-4; J: TRBJ2-7; CDR3: CASSLSRGQGVEQYF
V: TRBV15; J: TRBJ1-2; CDR3: CATSRAIANYGYTF
V: TRBV19; J: TRBJ2-7; CDR3: CASSILPPGQGANEQYF
V: TRBV15; J: TRBJ2-3; CDR3: CATSRGYGLAGLTDTQYF
V: TRBV20-1; J: TRBJ1-1; CDR3: CSARGEERPVTEAFF
V: TRBV3-1; J: TRBJ2-7; CDR3: CASSFGSSGEEQYF
V: TRBV19; J: TRBJ1-2; CDR3: CATGETGKTTDGYTF
V: TRBV19; J: TRBJ1-1; CDR3: CASSKPGQGQAEAFF
V: TRBV25-1; J: TRBJ1-2; CDR3: CASSDGLPFYGYTF
V: TRBV19; J: TRBJ1-6; CDR3: CASNHLTAISPLHF
V: TRBV19; J: TRBJ2-2; CDR3: CASSMGQWAGELFF
V: TRBV24-1; J: TRBJ1-2; CDR3: CATSDSYVNYGYTF
V: TRBV2; J: TRBJ1-2; CDR3: CASSDDGQGFGYTF
V: TRBV20-1; J: TRBJ1-2; CDR3: CSVNVDGTGARYGYTF
V: TRBV29-1; J: TRBJ2-7; CDR3: CSGTSGGAYEQYF
V: TRBV27; J: TRBJ2-1; CDR3: CASSLSLDRVKEQFF
V: TRBV27; J: TRBJ2-7; CDR3: CASSPGTGTPYEQYF
V: TRBV9; J: TRBJ2-7; CDR3: CASSVAQGTYEQYF
V: TRBV2; J: TRBJ2-3; CDR3: CASGRTTTDTQYF
V: TRBV29-1; J: TRBJ1-1; CDR3: CSVERGTGSTEAFF
V: TRBV5-6; J: TRBJ1-6; CDR3: CASSLSPGQLNNSPLHF
V: TRBV19; J: TRBJ2-7; CDR3: CASALTGESYEQYF
V: TRBV19; J: TRBJ1-1; CDR3: CASSISDRNTEAFF
V: TRBV20-1; J: TRBJ2-7; CDR3: CSARGTSGVSYEQYF
V: TRBV3-1; J: TRBJ1-1; CDR3: CASSQDIAAYEAFF
V: TRBV15; J: TRBJ2-7; CDR3: CATSSAAGIADEQYF
V: TRBV12-3/TRBV12-4; J: TRBJ1-2; CDR3: CASSSSGLKLYGYTF
V: TRBV7-2; J: TRBJ2-7; CDR3: CASSLAGVGSYEQYF
V: TRBV15; J: TRBJ2-7; CDR3: CATSSQSGANYEQYF
V: TRBV19; J: TRBJ1-1; CDR3: CASINPSTEAFF
V: TRBV7-9; J: TRBJ2-7; CDR3: CASSQSGEKNEQYF
V: TRBV20-1; J: TRBJ1-2; CDR3: CSARGTAGYTF
V: TRBV19; J: TRBJ2-1; CDR3: CASMVGWGLAPFNEQFF
V: TRBV5-1; J: TRBJ2-7; CDR3: CASSPRRLSSYEQYF
V: TRBV7-9; J: TRBJ2-7; CDR3: CAGSIGVYGQYF